This record looks at one T cell receptor (beta chain) sequence and its context. Repertoires were generated with immunoSEQ multiplex PCR, while TCRdb's copy carries only in-frame clones and drops some. The repertoire holds roughly 130,000 clones, with less than 85% as singletons. These data belong to a study of PD-L1 blockade in urothelial cancer. On the study more broadly: Patients took up atezolizumab in 2014 at 1,200 mg intravenously every 3 weeks. Earlier, patients had received 0 to 3 chemotherapy regimens.

After removal of 5 bases from V and 2 bases from J, the junction contained 9 bases not matched to a gene. Germline assignment: CDR1 LNHDA and CDR2 SQIVND (reference sequence). There are 16 residues in the CDR3. Documented time point: pretreatment peripheral blood. The genes are TRBV19 and TRBJ2-5, with 9 bases that match TRBD1. Here the sequenced sample was PBMCs, taken around atezolizumab (anti-PD-L1) treatment. The sequence came from a man in his forties or fifties with urothelial cancer. In nucleotides, the CDR3 is TGTGCCAGTAGTTCCCGGACAGGGGCCCTACAAGAGACCCAGTACTTC. It encodes CASSSRTGALQETQYF.